A single sample gave rise to the 26 T cell receptor beta chains below, sequenced in a study of blood T cell repertoires in COVID-19 (dated by TCRdb to the early 2020s). The library was generated by the immunoSEQ multiplex PCR assay. TCRdb re-hosts the immuneACCESS table, in-frame sequences only. Its copies lack some clones; in the studies checked, an unresolved V gene accounts for under half of them, and the cause for the rest is not known. This sample holds around 210,000 clones; over 75% were observed only once. Jointly, the top ten make up 5% to 6.5% of the sample. Material for sequencing was peripheral blood. Receptors were obtained from a man in his fifties with COVID-19, enrolled during active disease.

V usage is TRBV9 and J usage is TRBJ2-6, with D possibly TRBD1 on 5 matching bases. V lost 4 bases to trimming and J lost 4 bases, with 21 bases between them. Germline V gene lookup returns CDR1 SGDLS and CDR2 YYNGEE. The CDR3 consists of 18 residues. The CDR3 is CASSPRWGDPRGANVLTF. The CDR3 DNA reads TGTGCCAGCAGCCCCCGGTGGGGCGACCCGAGGGGGGCCAACGTCCTGACTTTC.

The genes are TRBV4-2 and TRBJ1-6; the D gene is possibly TRBD1 (6 bases). V lost 4 bases and J lost 9, with 13 bases in between. The CDR3 runs to 14 residues. Per germline, CDR1 LGHNA and CDR2 YNFKEQ. As DNA, the CDR3 is TGTGCCAGCAGCCTTACAGGGCCGGGTTCACCCCTCCACTTT. It specifies CASSLTGPGSPLHF.

V usage is TRBV5-1 and J usage is TRBJ2-2; 9 nucleotides agree with TRBD1. The junction had 4 bases not matched to a gene; V was cut back by 5 bases and J by 5 bases. The CDR3 sequence is 14 residues long. Germline lookup yields CDR1 SGHRS and CDR2 YFSETQ. The CDR3 nucleotides read TGCGCCAGCAGTTACAGGGGGCAAACCGGGGAGCTGTTTTTT. Translating gives CASSYRGQTGELFF.

This clone was seen once. The chain employs TRBV19 and TRBJ2-2; D is unresolved. Germline V gene data show CDR1 as LNHDA and CDR2 as SQIVND (reference sequence). The V end lost 3 bases, the J end lost 3 bases, and 5 bases lay between the germline ends. The CDR3 length is 13 residues. The CDR3 sequence: CASSISHTGELFF. The CDR3 DNA reads as TGTGCCAGTAGTATCTCCCACACCGGGGAGCTGTTTTTT.

The CDR3 DNA reads as TGTGCCAGCATTAGTGACAGGCCCACCGGGGAGCTGTTTTTT. Encoded protein: CASISDRPTGELFF. The V gene is TRBV25-1, the J gene TRBJ2-2; D possibly corresponds to TRBD1 (6 bases). Per germline, CDR1 MGHDK and CDR2 SYGVNS. This CDR3 is 14 amino acids long. V lost 7 bases, J lost 4 bases, and 13 bases lay in between.

The rearrangement joins TRBV24-1 to TRBJ2-3; D is perhaps TRBD2 (6 bases). The germline gives CDR1 KGHDR, CDR2 SFDVKD. This CDR3 region has 16 residues. V was pared by 9 bases and J by 2 bases, with 20 bases between. The CDR3 bases are TGTGCCACCCAAGGTCGGGGGATCAGGACCACAGATACGCAGTATTTT. It translates to CATQGRGIRTTDTQYF.

V is TRBV7-9 and J is TRBJ1-1, with D perhaps matching TRBD1 (5 bases). The V gene's germline CDR1 is SEHNR and CDR2 FQNEAQ (reference sequence). The CDR3 covers 14 residues. V shed 7 bases and J shed 1 base, with 13 bases lying between them. Here the CDR3 reads CASKREGRNTEAFF. The CDR3 DNA follows: TGTGCCAGCAAAAGGGAGGGGCGGAACACTGAAGCTTTCTTT.

This clone was seen once. The chain has TRBV29-1 and TRBJ1-1; possible D gene TRBD1, 5 bases. CDR3 length equals 14 residues. The ends were cut back, 6 bases at V and 4 bases at J, with 18 bases in the middle. Germline CDR1 SQVTM, CDR2 ANQGSEA. In DNA form, the CDR3 reads TGCAGCGTCCGACTCCAGGCGGGGGGCACTGAAGCTTTCTTT. It translates to CSVRLQAGGTEAFF.

This chain connects TRBV4-1 to TRBJ1-2, with 10 nucleotides matching TRBD1. Losses at the gene ends were 4 bases for V and 8 bases for J; bases not matched to a gene: 22. Germline values: CDR1 MGHRA, CDR2 YSYEKL. The CDR3 length is 19 residues. CDR3 DNA sequence: TGCGCCAGCAGCCCCGGCGGGCTCAGACTTCGACAGGGGGCGCACGGCTACACCTTC. Encoded protein: CASSPGGLRLRQGAHGYTF.

This rearrangement joins TRBV5-1 to TRBJ2-3; a weak D match, TRBD1 (6 bases). The V end was cut by 2 bases, the J end by 0 bases, with 13 bases between. The CDR3 runs to 16 residues. Germline V lookup: CDR1 SGHRS, CDR2 YFSETQ. The CDR3 DNA reads TGCGCCAGCAGCTTAGCTCAGGGGCCCAGCACAGATACGCAGTATTTT. Protein sequence: CASSLAQGPSTDTQYF.

This chain uses TRBV27 with TRBJ2-6; D unresolved. The length of the CDR3 is 14 residues. V was pared by 6 bases and J by 0 bases, with 6 bases between. Germline lookup yields CDR1 MNHEY and CDR2 SMNVEV (reference sequence). The CDR3 protein is CASRPYSGANVLTF. The CDR3 coding sequence is TGTGCCAGCAGACCCTACTCTGGGGCCAACGTCCTGACTTTC.

The chain employs TRBV5-3 and TRBJ2-7, with 10 bases identical to TRBD1. TRBV5-3 falls under the ORF class, with uncertain function. The CDR3 has 16 residues. The V segment lost 0 bases and the J segment 5 bases; nucleotides outside the gene matches: 8. CDR3 bases: TGTGCCAGAAGCTTGGCGGGACAGGGGATAGGCCACGAGCAGTACTTC. This sequence encodes CARSLAGQGIGHEQYF.

This chain's CDR3 is CATRTGVGTGELFF. The CDR3 coding sequence is TGTGCCACCCGGACAGGGGTCGGGACCGGGGAGCTGTTTTTT. The chain recombines TRBV6-5 with TRBJ2-2; 9 bases align to TRBD1. The germline V gene has CDR1 MNHEY and CDR2 SVGAGI. Trimming took 10 bases from V and 5 from J; bases not matched to a gene: 8. The CDR3 runs to 14 residues.

The genes are TRBV6-2 or TRBV6-3 and TRBJ1-1; 7 bases align to TRBD1. The CDR3 has 19 residues. Germline V gene sequence: CDR1 MNHEY, CDR2 SVGEGT. J lost 1 base, V lost 2 bases, and 16 bases had no gene match. The CDR3 is CASSYPPLTGAEGNTEAFF. Written as DNA, the CDR3 is TGTGCCAGCAGTTACCCACCCCTCACAGGGGCGGAGGGGAACACTGAAGCTTTCTTT.

The V and J genes are TRBV5-5 and TRBJ2-2; 9 bases match TRBD1. The CDR3 extends over 17 amino acids. Germline CDR1 SGHKS, CDR2 YYEKEE (reference sequence). The V and J ends lost 0 bases and 5 bases, in that order; junction bases with no gene match: 8. The CDR3 here is CASSLVLGTGLTGELFF. In nucleotides, the CDR3 is TGTGCCAGCAGCTTGGTTTTAGGGACAGGGCTGACCGGGGAGCTGTTTTTT.

The chain carries TRBV24-1 and TRBJ2-1; 8 nucleotides match TRBD1. From germline, CDR1 is KGHDR and CDR2 SFDVKD. The V gene end was trimmed by 7 bases and the J gene end by 8 bases; junction bases not matched to a gene: 12. The CDR3 spans 15 residues. CDR3 nucleotide sequence: TGTGCCACCAGCTCCTACCTACAGGGGGTCGATGAGCAGTTCTTC. Translation: CATSSYLQGVDEQFF.

The V and J genes are TRBV18 and TRBJ2-1; tentative D call: TRBD1 (5 bases). V was clipped by 6 bases and J by 0 bases, with 12 bases between them. Germline CDR1 reads KGHSH; CDR2 reads LQKENI. This CDR3 has 15 amino acids. In nucleotides, the CDR3 is TGTGCCAGCTCCCCAACCCAGGGCTCCTACAATGAGCAGTTCTTC. Encoded protein: CASSPTQGSYNEQFF.

This chain connects TRBV11-2 to TRBJ1-4, with a tentative D call TRBD1 (5 bases). Trimming cost V 5 bases and J 8 bases, with 12 bases left between them. The germline V gene has CDR1 SGHAT and CDR2 FQNNGV. CDR3 size: 13 residues. The CDR3 region is CASSARQIEKLFF. The CDR3 DNA is TGTGCCAGCAGCGCACGACAGATCGAAAAACTGTTTTTT.

The V call is TRBV6-5, the J call TRBJ2-3; D may be TRBD2 (5 bases). The CDR3 length is 11 residues. The V end was cut by 6 bases, the J end by 4 bases, with 5 bases between. Germline loops: CDR1 MNHEY, CDR2 SVGAGI. CDR3 bases: TGTGCCAGCAGGAGGGCAGATACGCAGTATTTT. Translating it yields CASRRADTQYF.

The rearrangement links TRBV10-1 to TRBJ2-7; D perhaps matches TRBD2 (5 bases). CDR1 and CDR2 (germline): WNHNN, SYGVQD (reference sequence). Trimming left V 3 bases short and J 6 bases short, with 12 bases between. This CDR3 has 13 residues. CDR3 loop: CASSDFTGSEQYF. The CDR3 bases are TGCGCCAGCAGTGATTTTACGGGGAGCGAGCAGTACTTC.

This clone was counted once. This sequence joins TRBV28 and TRBJ1-5; no clear D gene. V was cut by 6 bases and J by 3 bases, with 18 bases left in between. CDR1 is MDHEN and CDR2 is SYDVKM in the germline V gene. The CDR3 loop spans 16 amino acids. This CDR3 reads CASSLIQRHFNQPQHF. In DNA form, the CDR3 reads TGTGCCAGCAGCCTTATTCAGAGACATTTCAATCAGCCCCAGCATTTT.

V is TRBV4-1 and J is TRBJ1-5; TRBD1 agrees at 7 bases. V shed 4 bases and J 0 bases; nucleotides not matched to a gene: 3. CDR3 length: 15 residues. Germline CDR1 reads MGHRA; CDR2 reads YSYEKL. The CDR3 sequence: CASSRNRGSNQPQHF. The CDR3 DNA follows: TGCGCCAGCAGCCGTAACAGGGGTAGCAATCAGCCCCAGCATTTT.

The rearrangement joins TRBV24-1 to TRBJ1-2, with D tentatively TRBD1 (6 bases). Germline CDR1 reads KGHDR; CDR2 reads SFDVKD. This CDR3 is 13 amino acids long. The V end was cut by 6 bases, the J end by 3 bases, with 10 bases between. CDR3 nucleotide sequence: TGTGCCACCAGTAACAGGGTTGACTATGGCTACACCTTC. It yields the protein CATSNRVDYGYTF.

CDR3 nucleotide sequence: TGTGCCAGCAGCCACCGGGAGGGCGGGGGATACGAGCAGTACTTC. Protein sequence: CASSHREGGGYEQYF. The V call is TRBV3-1 (or the pseudogene TRBV3-2), the J call TRBJ2-7; 8 bases line up with TRBD2. This CDR3 comprises 15 residues. V dropped 3 bases and J dropped 4; count of bases not matched to a gene: 8. The germline V gene encodes CDR1 LGHDT and CDR2 YNNKEL (reference sequence).

This chain joins TRBV10-3 and TRBJ1-1, with 8 bases identical to TRBD1. The CDR3 contains 14 residues. The germline V gene has CDR1 ENHRY and CDR2 SYGVKD. The V segment lost 3 bases and the J segment 5 bases; nucleotides outside the gene matches: 5. This CDR3 reads CAISDGRGRTEAFF. The CDR3 bases are TGTGCCATCAGTGATGGCAGGGGGCGGACTGAAGCTTTCTTT.

The V and J genes are TRBV2 and TRBJ1-1; TRBD1 aligns across 7 bases. With V trimmed by 6 bases and J by 0 bases, 4 bases remained unmatched. This CDR3 contains 14 residues. Germline CDR1 SNHLY, CDR2 FYNNEI. In nucleotides, the CDR3 is TGTGCCAGCAGGGTGACAGGGTTGAACACTGAAGCTTTCTTT. Encoded protein: CASRVTGLNTEAFF. The full variable domain, in which reference TRBV2 and TRBJ1-1 provide the parts outside the CDR3, is EPEVTQTPSHQVTQMGQEVILRCVPISNHLYFYWYRQILGQKVEFLVSFYNNEISEKSEIFDDQFSVERPDGSNFTLKIRSTKLEDSAMYFCASRVTGLNTEAFFGQGTRLTVV.